This TCR beta chain originates from a study of beta chain features in type 1 diabetes. About the study: Cell yields, gender and age were similar in healthy donors and patients. Regarding the study as a whole: Type 1 diabetes patients showed a moderate but significant shortening of TCRB CDR3s in all four CD4+ subsets. Healthy donors had naive, central memory and Treg TCRB repertoires that appeared less similar than those seen among patients.

Germline V CDR1 and CDR2: SEHNR, FQNEAQ (reference sequence). The CDR3 totals 14 residues. V was cut by 5 bases and J by 0 bases, with 10 bases left in between. Sampling consisted of one heparinised blood draw per donor, averaging around 120 mL. A sort by CD45RO/CCR7/CD25/CD127/CD95/CD27 yielded CD4+ naive, central memory, regulatory and stem cell-like memory cells. Points on this clone: What it recognizes is unknown.

Expressed TCRB transcripts were sequenced because the isolated RNA had all been reverse transcribed beforehand. The method was immunoSEQ multiplex PCR; TCRdb's version includes in-frame clones alone and lacks a portion of them. This sample carries roughly 280,000 clones, less than 30% of them seen once, and the ten largest clones take roughly 0.013%. The sequenced sample was naive CD4+ T cells from blood. The receptor was isolated from a woman aged 30 to 39 with type 1 diabetes. This chain links TRBV7-9 with TRBJ2-5; maybe TRBD1 (6 bases). Here the CDR3 DNA reads TGTGCCAGCAGCCCCCGGACAGACCAAGAGACCCAGTACTTC. Translating gives CASSPRTDQETQYF.